The entry that follows covers one T cell receptor beta chain sequence. The antigen is unknown. Treatment was busulfan-fludarabine conditioning, a marrow graft, and cyclophosphamide on days +3 and +4. This sample is part of a study of T cells after posttransplantation cyclophosphamide. Germline V gives CDR1 LNHDA, CDR2 SQIVND (reference sequence). Trimming pared 7 bases from V and 3 bases from J, leaving 18 bases between. This CDR3 region has 15 residues. Assay used: immunoSEQ multiplex PCR; TCRdb lists only in-frame clones, some missing. The top ten clones hold approximately 24% of a sample with about 2,500 clones, around 85% of them seen once. Overall study findings and caveats: Recipient CMV seropositivity and CMV reactivation strongly tracked TRB clonality. TRB overlap between skin or GI tissue T cells and blood was limited. Later blood repertoires were often dominated by clones from the donor CD8+ memory compartment.

V usage is TRBV19 and J usage is TRBJ1-2; possible D gene TRBD1, 6 bases. The clonotype comes from a young adult male patient who received an allogeneic stem cell transplant from a related donor, was CMV-positive, and had acute GVHD only. Some T cells may be provided by the graft donor. Sequencing was performed on PBMCs, taken after allogeneic stem cell transplant with posttransplant cyclophosphamide. The CDR3 DNA follows: TGTGCCAGTACCCTCGAGGGACACCTTGACTATGGCTACACCTTC. It codes for CASTLEGHLDYGYTF.